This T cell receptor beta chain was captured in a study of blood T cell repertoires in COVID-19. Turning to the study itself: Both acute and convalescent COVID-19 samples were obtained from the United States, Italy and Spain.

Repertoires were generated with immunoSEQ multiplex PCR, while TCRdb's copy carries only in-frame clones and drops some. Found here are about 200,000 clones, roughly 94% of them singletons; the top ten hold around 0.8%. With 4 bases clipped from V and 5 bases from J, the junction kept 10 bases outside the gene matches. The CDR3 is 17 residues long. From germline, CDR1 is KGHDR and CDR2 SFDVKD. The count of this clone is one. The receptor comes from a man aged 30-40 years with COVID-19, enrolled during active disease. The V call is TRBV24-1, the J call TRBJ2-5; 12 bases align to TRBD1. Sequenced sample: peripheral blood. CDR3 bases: TGTGCCACCAGTGACGCCGGGACAGGGGGCTTAGGGGAGACCCAGTACTTC. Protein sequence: CATSDAGTGGLGETQYF.